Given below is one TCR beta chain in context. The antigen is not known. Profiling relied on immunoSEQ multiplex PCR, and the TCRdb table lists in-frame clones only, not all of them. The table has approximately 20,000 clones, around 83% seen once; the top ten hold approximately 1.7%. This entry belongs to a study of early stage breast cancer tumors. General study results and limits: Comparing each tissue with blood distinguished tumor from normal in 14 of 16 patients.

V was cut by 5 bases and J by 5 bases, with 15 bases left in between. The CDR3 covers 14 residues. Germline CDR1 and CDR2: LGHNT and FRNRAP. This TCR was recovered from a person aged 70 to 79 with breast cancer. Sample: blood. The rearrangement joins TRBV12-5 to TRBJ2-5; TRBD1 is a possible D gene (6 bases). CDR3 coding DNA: TGTGCTAGTGGTCCTACTAGGGGGTATGAGACCCAGTACTTC. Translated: CASGPTRGYETQYF.